The 20 T cell receptor beta chains given below trace back to one sample, sequenced in a study of blood T cell repertoires in COVID-19. Measured with immunoSEQ multiplex PCR; TCRdb has only the in-frame clones, and not every one. The table has 98,000 or so clones, less than 75% seen once. The sample was peripheral blood. Receptors originate from a woman in her 40s with acute or convalescent COVID-19.

This clone turned up a few times. The chain uses TRBV7-2 and TRBJ2-4; 9 bases line up with TRBD1. V was clipped by 5 bases and J by 1 base; unmatched bases: 12. There are 18 residues in the CDR3. CDR1 and CDR2 (germline): SGHTA, FQGNSA. The CDR3 DNA sequence: TGTGCCAGCAGCCCGACCGGGACAGGGATTGTGGCCAAAAACATTCAGTACTTC. Translation gives CASSPTGTGIVAKNIQYF.

The gene calls are TRBV13 and TRBJ1-1; possible D gene TRBD1, 5 bases. Trimming stripped 0 bases from V and 2 bases from J, with 10 bases between. CDR3 length equals 15 residues. The germline CDR1 and CDR2 sequences are PRHDT and FYEKMQ (reference sequence). Written as DNA, the CDR3 is TGTGCCAGCAGCTTAGGCCTCAGGGCTAACACTGAAGCTTTCTTT. Its protein is CASSLGLRANTEAFF.

The chain uses TRBV11-2 and TRBJ1-2; 8 bases agree with TRBD1. The CDR3 is 15 amino acids. The V segment lost 1 base and the J segment 4 bases; nucleotides outside the gene matches: 5. Per germline, CDR1 SGHAT and CDR2 FQNNGV. The CDR3 DNA sequence: TGTGCCAGCAGCTTAGGGACAGGGCCCCCCTATGGCTACACCTTC. Protein sequence: CASSLGTGPPYGYTF.

V usage is TRBV5-5 and J usage is TRBJ2-7; tentatively, D is TRBD2 (5 bases). V lost 1 base and J lost 4, with 9 bases in between. The CDR3 extends over 13 amino acids. The V gene's germline CDR1 is SGHKS and CDR2 YYEKEE (reference sequence). The CDR3 nucleotides read TGTGCCAGCAGCTTGAGACTATTATACGAGCAGTACTTC. This encodes CASSLRLLYEQYF.

This clone was recorded once. DNA for the CDR3: TGTGCCAGCAGCTTTAGGTCGGGGAAGTCTAATGAAAAACTGTTTTTT. Its translation is CASSFRSGKSNEKLFF. This chain links TRBV5-4 with TRBJ1-4; D is uncertain. The CDR3 has 16 residues. V dropped 2 bases and J dropped 3 bases, with 14 bases sitting between them. CDR1 and CDR2 from the germline V gene are SGHNT and YYREEE (reference sequence).

This clone appeared once. The CDR3 sequence: CASSPLALSSYEQYF. CDR3 sequence (DNA): TGTGCCAGCAGTCCTCTAGCGCTTAGCTCCTACGAGCAGTACTTC. V gene TRBV2 combines with J gene TRBJ2-7; possibly TRBD2 for D (6 bases). The germline V gene encodes CDR1 SNHLY and CDR2 FYNNEI. Trimming cost V 5 bases and J 0 bases, with 14 bases left between them. The CDR3 is 15 residues long.

For the CDR3, the DNA is TGTGCCAGCAGCCCCCGGATAGCGGGGGGGCATGAGCAGTACTTC. It translates to CASSPRIAGGHEQYF. The V and J genes are TRBV7-2 and TRBJ2-7, with 11 bases fitting TRBD2. This CDR3 has 15 amino acids. Germline-derived CDR1 and CDR2 are SGHTA and FQGNSA. The junction had 10 bases not matched to a gene; V was cut back by 5 bases and J by 7 bases.

The chain couples TRBV5-4 to TRBJ2-7, with D tentatively TRBD1 (5 bases). In germline, CDR1 is SGHNT, CDR2 YYREEE (reference sequence). This CDR3 has 15 amino acids. Deletions cut 0 bases from V and 0 bases from J, with 10 bases between. CDR3 region: CASSLDQGSSYEQYF. As DNA, the CDR3 is TGTGCCAGCAGCTTGGATCAGGGAAGCTCCTACGAGCAGTACTTC.

V usage is TRBV3-1 (or the pseudogene TRBV3-2) and J usage is TRBJ2-3, with 8 bases that match TRBD2. This CDR3 contains 16 residues. V lost 0 bases, J lost 6 bases, and 8 bases stayed unmatched. Germline CDR1 and CDR2: LGHDT and YNNKEL (reference sequence). The CDR3 DNA is TGTGCCAGCAGCCAAGAGGGAGCGGGGGCAGCGGATACGCAGTATTTT. Translation: CASSQEGAGAADTQYF.

V and J are TRBV5-6 and TRBJ2-7, with 8 bases lining up with TRBD1. From germline, CDR1 is SGHDT and CDR2 YYEEEE. This CDR3 is built from 16 residues. Trimming at V came to 1 base and at J to 5 bases, leaving 11 bases not matched to a gene. The CDR3 DNA sequence: TGTGCCAGCAGCTTGTATTTGGTCGGGACAGGCGACGAGCAGTACTTC. Translation gives CASSLYLVGTGDEQYF.

The V gene is TRBV6-1, the J gene TRBJ1-4; 7 bases match TRBD1. The CDR3 length is 16 residues. Losses at the gene ends were 3 bases for V and 5 bases for J; bases not matched to a gene: 9. Germline lookup yields CDR1 MNHNS and CDR2 SASEGT. The CDR3 coding sequence is TGTGCCAGCAGTGACCTTATAGGGACAGAGAATGAAAAACTGTTTTTT. This translates into CASSDLIGTENEKLFF.

In its sample, this clone was seen many times. The rearrangement joins TRBV5-1 to TRBJ1-6; tentatively, D is TRBD1 (5 bases). Germline V gene sequence: CDR1 SGHRS, CDR2 YFSETQ. The CDR3 covers 15 residues. Trimming pared 0 bases from V and 8 bases from J, leaving 12 bases between. The CDR3 DNA is TGCGCCAGCAGCTTGGGGTCAGGGCTGGATTCACCCCTCCACTTT. Encoded protein: CASSLGSGLDSPLHF.

The rearrangement joins TRBV5-6 to TRBJ1-1; 7 nucleotides line up with TRBD1. The CDR3 is 16 residues long. With V trimmed by 0 bases and J by 0 bases, 5 bases remained unmatched. CDR1 and CDR2 from the germline V gene are SGHDT and YYEEEE. CDR3 region: CASSLGQGGMNTEAFF. DNA of the CDR3: TGTGCCAGCAGCTTGGGACAGGGCGGGATGAACACTGAAGCTTTCTTT.

The chain joins TRBV29-1 to TRBJ2-3, with D unresolved. This CDR3 contains 13 residues. CDR1 is SQVTM and CDR2 is ANQGSEA in the germline V gene. The V and J ends lost 3 bases and 0 bases respectively, with 7 bases between them. The CDR3 DNA reads TGCAGCGTTGAGGCCACCAGCACAGATACGCAGTATTTT. Translation gives CSVEATSTDTQYF.

V usage is TRBV2 and J usage is TRBJ1-5; 7 nucleotides agree with TRBD1. Trimming removed 6 bases from V and 2 bases from J; junction bases left unmatched: 7. Germline V lookup: CDR1 SNHLY, CDR2 FYNNEI. This CDR3 has 15 residues. The CDR3 reads CASSADRAGNQPQHF. In DNA, the CDR3 is TGTGCCAGCAGCGCCGACAGGGCCGGCAATCAGCCCCAGCATTTT.

This chain uses TRBV7-6 with TRBJ2-3, with 9 bases lining up with TRBD2. V lost 5 bases, J lost 2 bases, and 5 bases stayed unmatched. The CDR3 totals 15 residues. Germline V gene sequence: CDR1 SGHVS, CDR2 FNYEAQ. As DNA, the CDR3 is TGTGCCAGCAGCCAATCTAGCGGGGACACAGATACGCAGTATTTT. Translation gives CASSQSSGDTDTQYF.

The V call is TRBV9, the J call TRBJ2-5, with 13 bases lining up with TRBD2. V lost 4 bases to trimming and J lost 5 bases; unmatched junction nucleotides: 8. The CDR3 is 16 amino acids. Germline V gene lookup returns CDR1 SGDLS and CDR2 YYNGEE. The CDR3 DNA is TGTGCCAGCAGCTCCGGACTAGCGGGGGCCCGGGAGACCCAGTACTTC. This codes for CASSSGLAGARETQYF.

This clone appeared once. The rearrangement uses TRBV29-1 and TRBJ2-2, with D perhaps TRBD1 (5 bases). Trimming took off 7 bases at V and 0 bases at J, with 9 bases between the two ends. The CDR3 length is 13 residues. Germline CDR1 is SQVTM and CDR2 is ANQGSEA. CDR3 amino acids: CSALGPNTGELFF. The CDR3 nucleotides are TGCAGCGCACTGGGGCCGAACACCGGGGAGCTGTTTTTT.

This rearrangement joins TRBV5-1 to TRBJ1-3, with D possibly being TRBD1 (5 bases). Germline CDR1 and CDR2: SGHRS and YFSETQ. The length of the CDR3 is 17 residues. V lost 4 bases and J 4 bases, leaving 21 bases between the germline ends. This CDR3 is CASSPDGGSSSGNTIYF. The DNA of the CDR3 is TGCGCCAGCAGCCCCGACGGGGGGTCTTCGTCGGGAAACACCATATATTTT.

In DNA form, the CDR3 reads TGTGCCAGCAGTTACGGAGAGAGGACGCAGTATTTT. This codes for CASSYGERTQYF. The chain uses TRBV6-2 or TRBV6-3 and TRBJ2-3; D is unresolved. Trimming stripped 2 bases from V and 9 bases from J, with 9 bases between. CDR3 length equals 12 residues. Germline V CDR1 and CDR2: MNHEY, SVGEGT.